These 5 T cell receptor beta chains came from one sample sequenced in a study of regulatory T cells in long-lasting Graves disease. The time point here: newly diagnosed GD, antithyroid drugs for less than 3 months. From PBMCs, RNA was extracted and then used to make the TCR library. CDR3-region Arm-PCR and iRepertoire HTBI primers produced the TCR beta libraries. TCRdb used MiXCR to reprocess the multiplex PCR reads, holding one entry per CDR3 protein. The sample lists 400,000 to 500,000 distinct CDR3 sequences, around 15% occurring once. A further study also used this sample, focusing on T cells in Graves' hyperthyroidism and ophthalmopathy.

The material sequenced was peripheral blood mononuclear cells (PBMCs), taken at new diagnosis, from a patient treated with antithyroid drugs. These receptors were taken from a woman in her fifties or sixties with Graves disease.

The sample holds many counts of this clonotype. The V call is TRBV6-1, the J call TRBJ1-5, with TRBD1 matching 7 bases. Unmatched junction bases numbered 1, after V lost 5 bases and J lost 0 bases. The CDR3 length is 14 residues. Germline V lookup: CDR1 MNHNS, CDR2 SASEGT. The CDR3 DNA sequence: TGTGCCAGCAGTCACAGGGGTAGCAATCAGCCCCAGCATTTT. Its protein product is CASSHRGSNQPQHF.

This clonotype was observed many times. CDR3 in DNA: TGTGCCAGCAGCTTTACAGGGGTAGGGGAGCAGTTCTTC. Translation gives CASSFTGVGEQFF. The chain recombines TRBV11-2 with TRBJ2-1; 7 bases match TRBD1. With 3 bases clipped from V and 10 bases from J, the junction kept 6 bases outside the gene matches. This CDR3 comprises 13 residues. Germline V CDR1 and CDR2: SGHAT, FQNNGV.

In this sample, this clonotype turned up a few times. One end of the junction is discordant with germline, which a read error may explain. The chain combines TRBV3-1 with TRBJ2-3, with a possible D match to TRBD2 (6 bases). The germline V gene has CDR1 LGHDT and CDR2 YNNKEL (reference sequence). This CDR3 region has 17 residues. The CDR3 reads CASSAQPGEVHPDTQYF. For the CDR3, the DNA is TGCGCCAGCAGTGCCCAGCCGGGGGAGGTGCACCCAGATACGCAGTATTTT.

The chain has TRBV29-1 and TRBJ1-2, with a weak D call TRBD1 (6 bases). Trimming took off 4 bases at V and 4 bases at J, with 25 bases between the two ends. Germline CDR1 and CDR2: SQVTM and ANQGSEA. The CDR3 consists of 17 residues. CDR3 DNA sequence: TGCAGCGTTGCCATTGTGGGGGCGGACATTCAATCCTATGGCTACACCTTC. The encoded protein is CSVAIVGADIQSYGYTF.

This clonotype was counted only a few times. The V gene is TRBV19, the J gene TRBJ2-1; D might be TRBD2 (6 bases). The CDR3 contains 13 residues. Trimming pared 3 bases from V and 8 bases from J, leaving 11 bases between. CDR1 is LNHDA, CDR2 SQIVND, per germline (reference sequence). The CDR3 loop reads CASSIGSGDEQFF. The CDR3 DNA is TGTGCCAGTAGTATCGGTAGCGGCGATGAGCAGTTCTTC.